The rows below give T cell receptor beta chains drawn from one sample of a study of neoadjuvant nivolumab and ipilimumab in lung cancer. Data came from immunoSEQ multiplex PCR; TCRdb stores just in-frame clones and leaves some out. Counted here are some 18,000 clones, under 80% occurring once; the ten biggest clones make up 7.1%. The sample in question was tumor tissue, obtained after neoadjuvant nivolumab, alone or with ipilimumab, at or shortly before surgery. These receptors were obtained from an adult with non-small cell lung cancer. CDR3s include the opening cysteine and the closing phenylalanine or tryptophan. D genes are given only for firm matches. Clone size, where shown, is once, few, many, or a class for clones that have expanded.

cdr3_nt cdr3_aa clone_size v_call d_call j_call
TGTGCCAGCTCCCTTAGTTCGGCATCGCAAGAGACCCAGTACTTC CASSLSSASQETQYF once TRBV18 . TRBJ2-5
TGTGCCAGCAGTGAGCTCCACGAGCAGTACTTC CASSELHEQYF . TRBV6-5 . TRBJ2-7
TGTGCCTGGACACGACAGACACAAGGGACCCAGTACTTC CAWTRQTQGTQYF . TRBV30 . TRBJ2-5
TGCGCCAGCAGCTTGGTTCAGGGATCTGGAAACACCATATATTTT CASSLVQGSGNTIYF . TRBV5-1 . TRBJ1-3
TGTGCCAGCAGCCGAGAGACGGATGGGAATGAGCAGTTCTTC CASSRETDGNEQFF once TRBV4-2 . TRBJ2-1
TGTGCCAGCTCCCCGGACCGGAATCAGCCCCAGCATTTT CASSPDRNQPQHF medium-sized TRBV9 . TRBJ1-5
TGTGCCAGCAGCTTGATCCGCCCGGGAGAGACCCAGTACTTC CASSLIRPGETQYF . TRBV7-9 . TRBJ2-5
TGCAGTGCTCCTCGTAACTATGGCTACACCTTC CSAPRNYGYTF . TRBV20-1 . TRBJ1-2
TGTGCCAGCAGCCTCCGAGGGACGCTGGGGGACACTGAAGCTTTCTTT CASSLRGTLGDTEAFF . TRBV9 . TRBJ1-1
TGTGCCAGTAGTAAGGGACAGAACCAAGAGACCCAGTACTTC CASSKGQNQETQYF . TRBV19 TRBD1 TRBJ2-5
TGCGCCAGCAGTTTAGGGGCAGATACGCAGTATTTT CASSLGADTQYF . TRBV10-1 . TRBJ2-3
TGTGCCAGTAGTATAAGTACTGGCTACAATGAGCAGTTCTTC CASSISTGYNEQFF few TRBV19 . TRBJ2-1
TGTGCCAGCAGCCAAGGGGTTTCGGCTAACAATGAGCAGTTCTTC CASSQGVSANNEQFF . TRBV4-2 . TRBJ2-1
TGTGCCAGCTCATTGGACAGCGCGAACACCGGGGAGCTGTTTTTT CASSLDSANTGELFF . TRBV18 . TRBJ2-2
TGCGCCAGCAGCTTGGCCACAGGAGGCACCGGGGAGCTGTTTTTT CASSLATGGTGELFF . TRBV5-1 . TRBJ2-2
TGTGCCAGCAGTTCCACAGGGAACACTGAAGCTTTCTTT CASSSTGNTEAFF medium-sized TRBV7-3 . TRBJ1-1
TGTGCCAGCTCAGAGAGTTTCTATGGCTACACCTTC CASSESFYGYTF . TRBV18 . TRBJ1-2
TGTGCCAGCAGCTCTGAGCGGGAAGGTGAGCAGTACTTC CASSSEREGEQYF . TRBV7-2 TRBD2 TRBJ2-7
TGCGCCAGCTCTACAGGGCGGGACTACAATGAGCAGTTCTTC CASSTGRDYNEQFF . TRBV5-1 . TRBJ2-1
TGTGCCAGCAGCTTACCAGCGGGAGTGGGCAATGAGCAGTTCTTC CASSLPAGVGNEQFF . TRBV11-2 TRBD2 TRBJ2-1
TGTGCCAGCTCACCAGGTGGAAATGAGCAGTTCTTC CASSPGGNEQFF . TRBV18 . TRBJ2-1
TGTGCCAGCAGTTTACCTGCAGGGGTGGGCTATGGCTACACCTTC CASSLPAGVGYGYTF . TRBV28 . TRBJ1-2
TGTGCCAGCAGCCGGGTGGGAGGGGCTAGATCCTACGAGCAGTACTTC CASSRVGGARSYEQYF . TRBV5-6 TRBD2 TRBJ2-7
TGTGCCAGCACCCGCGGGCCGAACACTGAAGCTTTCTTT CASTRGPNTEAFF . TRBV7-2 . TRBJ1-1
TGTGCCAGCAGCCGGGACTTAAGCTCCTACAATGAGCAGTTCTTC CASSRDLSSYNEQFF . TRBV11-2 . TRBJ2-1
TGTGCCAGCAGCAGAAACCGGGACAGGGTGAACTATGGCTACACCTTC CASSRNRDRVNYGYTF . TRBV7-9 TRBD1 TRBJ1-2
TGTGCCAGCTCAACAGAGTCCTATGGCTACACCTTC CASSTESYGYTF few TRBV18 . TRBJ1-2
TGTGCCTGGAGTGTCCCCAGACCGAATAGCAATCAGCCCCAGCATTTT CAWSVPRPNSNQPQHF once TRBV30 . TRBJ1-5
TGTGCCAGTAGTATAGATCACATCGGTGCAGGTAACACTGAAGCTTTCTTT CASSIDHIGAGNTEAFF . TRBV19 . TRBJ1-1
TGTGCCAGCAGTCAAAGGGACGGCTACGAGCAGTACTTC CASSQRDGYEQYF . TRBV6-4 . TRBJ2-7
TGTGCCAGCAGTCCCAGGACCCTCAATGAGCAGTTCTTC CASSPRTLNEQFF . TRBV27 . TRBJ2-1
TGTGCTAGCAGCTTTTCGAGGGGCCAGGTTCAGGTCTTC CASSFSRGQVQVF . TRBV7-7 . TRBJ2-1
TGTGCCAGCAGTGGGACAGGGGTAACTTCTGGGGCCAACGTCCTGACTTTC CASSGTGVTSGANVLTF . TRBV27 TRBD1 TRBJ2-6
TGTGCCAGCGGGTCGAGGGCAGGCGGTTTTAAGAACATTCAGTACTTC CASGSRAGGFKNIQYF . TRBV27 . TRBJ2-4
TGCGCCAGCAGACCTGAGGCGGTACTGAACAATGAGCAGTTCTTC CASRPEAVLNNEQFF . TRBV5-1 . TRBJ2-1
TGTGCCAGCAGTACAGGGGTTACTAACTATGGCTACACCTTC CASSTGVTNYGYTF . TRBV6-1 TRBD1 TRBJ1-2
TGTGCCAGCAGTCCCGGGACAGGGGGGGGCGGAAACACCATATATTTT CASSPGTGGGGNTIYF . TRBV6-6 TRBD1 TRBJ1-3
TGTGCCAGCAGTTACAGGGGCTACAATGAGCAGTTCTTC CASSYRGYNEQFF . TRBV27 TRBD1 TRBJ2-1
TGTGCCAGCAACTCATTAGGTGGTGTACTGTTTTTT CASNSLGGVLFF . TRBV7-9 . TRBJ1-4
TGCAGTGCTGATGGGGGTTTAGGGCAGTACTTC CSADGGLGQYF . TRBV20-1 . TRBJ2-7
TGTGCCAGCAGCCAAGATCTTCAGCGGGGGCACACAGATACGCAGTATTTT CASSQDLQRGHTDTQYF . TRBV4-2 TRBD2 TRBJ2-3
TGTGCCAGCAGCTTAGCGGGGTTACTAGTTAGGAATGAGCAGTTCTTC CASSLAGLLVRNEQFF . TRBV7-9 . TRBJ2-1
TGTGCCAGCAGCTTAGATACAGGGAGTGGTAGCGAGCAGTACTTC CASSLDTGSGSEQYF . TRBV11-2 . TRBJ2-7
TGTGCCAGCAGTGATGAGGCGGAAAATCAGCCCCAGCATTTT CASSDEAENQPQHF . TRBV2 . TRBJ1-5
TGCGCCAGCAGCCAGGGGCGGCTGATGAACACTGAAGCTTTCTTT CASSQGRLMNTEAFF . TRBV4-1 . TRBJ1-1
TGTGCCAGCGAGGGACTAGCGGGAGTTAAGGGAAGCACAGATACGCAGTATTTT CASEGLAGVKGSTDTQYF . TRBV28 TRBD2 TRBJ2-3
TGTGCCAGCAGTCACAGGGATACTGAAGCTTTCTTT CASSHRDTEAFF . TRBV6-6 . TRBJ1-1
TGTGCCTGGAGCGTAAAGGCAGGAAACACAGATACGCAGTATTTT CAWSVKAGNTDTQYF . TRBV30 . TRBJ2-3
TGCAGCGTTGTGACAGGGAACTATGGCTACACCTTC CSVVTGNYGYTF . TRBV29-1 TRBD1 TRBJ1-2
TGCAGTGCTAGTAGGGTCGAGACCCAGTACTTC CSASRVETQYF few TRBV20-1 . TRBJ2-5
TGCGCCAGCAGCACTTCCGCCTACGAGCAGTACTTC CASSTSAYEQYF medium-sized TRBV10-2 . TRBJ2-7